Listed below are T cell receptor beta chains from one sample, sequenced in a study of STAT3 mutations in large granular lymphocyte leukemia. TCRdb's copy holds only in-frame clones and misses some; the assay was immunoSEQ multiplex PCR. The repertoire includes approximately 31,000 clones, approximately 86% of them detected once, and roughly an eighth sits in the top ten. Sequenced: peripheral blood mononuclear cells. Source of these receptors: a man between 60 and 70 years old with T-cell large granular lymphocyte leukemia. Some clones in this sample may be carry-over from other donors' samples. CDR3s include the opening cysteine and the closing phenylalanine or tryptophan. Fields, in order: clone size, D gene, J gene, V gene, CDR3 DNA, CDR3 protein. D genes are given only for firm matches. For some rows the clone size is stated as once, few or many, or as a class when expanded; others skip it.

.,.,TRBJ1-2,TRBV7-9,TGTGCCAGCAGCTTGGCGGGAATAGGCTATGGCTACACCTTC,CASSLAGIGYGYTF
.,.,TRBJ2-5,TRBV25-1,TGTGCCAGCAGTGAACAAGAAGAGACCCAGTACTTC,CASSEQEETQYF
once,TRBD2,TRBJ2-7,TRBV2,TGTGCCAGCAGTGCACAGCGGGAGGGCCGCGAGCAGTACTTC,CASSAQREGREQYF
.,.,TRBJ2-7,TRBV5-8,TGTGCCAGCAGCTTGGTAGGGTTTTCCTACGAGCAGTACTTC,CASSLVGFSYEQYF
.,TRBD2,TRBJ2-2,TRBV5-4,TGTGCCAGCAGCTTAGGCGGGGGGGCGCAAACCGGGGAGCTGTTTTTT,CASSLGGGAQTGELFF
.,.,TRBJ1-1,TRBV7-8,TGTGCCAGCAGCATCTTGGGAGCGGACACTGAAGCTTTCTTT,CASSILGADTEAFF
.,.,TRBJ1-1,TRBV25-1,TGTGCCAGCAGTAACTTTTTGAACACTGAAGCTTTCTTT,CASSNFLNTEAFF
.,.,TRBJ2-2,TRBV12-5,TGTGCTAGTGGTTTGGCCCGGACCGGGGAGCTGTTTTTT,CASGLARTGELFF
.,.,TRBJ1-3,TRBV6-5,TGTGCCAGCAGTTACTCGAGGGCTGCTGGAAACACCATATATTTT,CASSYSRAAGNTIYF
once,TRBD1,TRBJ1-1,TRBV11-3,TGTGCCAGCAGCTTTACAGGGGGATCCACTGAAGCTTTCTTT,CASSFTGGSTEAFF
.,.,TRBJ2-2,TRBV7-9,TGTGCCAGCAGCTTAGAGGAGGTTTCCGGGGAGCTGTTTTTT,CASSLEEVSGELFF
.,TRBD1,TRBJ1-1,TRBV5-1,TGCGCCAGCAGCCCACATGGGACAGGGACCACTGAAGCTTTCTTT,CASSPHGTGTTEAFF
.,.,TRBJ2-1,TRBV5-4,TGTGCCAGCAGCTTCGAGAGGGCCTACAATGAGCAGTTCTTC,CASSFERAYNEQFF
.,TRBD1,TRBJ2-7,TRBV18,TGTGCCAGCTCACTTGGGACAGGCTTTTCCTACGAGCAGTACTTC,CASSLGTGFSYEQYF
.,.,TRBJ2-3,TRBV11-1,TGTGCCAGCAGCTTATACAGCGGGAGCACAGATACGCAGTATTTT,CASSLYSGSTDTQYF
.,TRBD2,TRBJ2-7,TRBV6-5,TGTGCCACTGGGACCCGCGGGGGAGAGCAGTACTTC,CATGTRGGEQYF